This T cell receptor beta chain was retrieved from a study of cytomegalovirus exposure and HLA in healthy donors. On the study more broadly: There were 70 million to 95 million unique TCRs (from HLA-typed donors) in an early data release. Assignment to the Caucasian-associated ancestry cluster applied to approximately 80% of the roughly 410 genotyped donors.

The PCR employed 60 Vbeta primers together with 13 Jbeta primers. Libraries were prepared by immunoSEQ multiplex PCR; TCRdb keeps only in-frame clonotypes and omits some of them. The sample's table shows 170,000 or so clones. It was healthy bone marrow donors who served as donors. This CDR3 spans 14 amino acids. The ends were cut back, 3 bases at V and 5 bases at J, with 14 bases in the middle. The germline CDR1 and CDR2 sequences are LNHDA and SQIVND (reference sequence). The chain carries TRBV19 and TRBJ2-7; TRBD2 is a possible D gene (5 bases). Sequenced material: PBMCs. The TCR originated in a man under 40 in good health and CMV-seronegative. In nucleotides, the CDR3 is TGTGCCAGTAGTATCTCGGGGTTGGTCCACGAGCAGTACTTC. It codes for CASSISGLVHEQYF.